A selection of T cell receptor beta chains follows, all from one sample in a study of blood T cells in healthy people across ages. TCRdb re-analysed the 5' RACE reads in MiXCR, keeping a single row per CDR3 protein. The sample consists of some 1.5 million distinct CDR3 sequences, 40% to 45% of them appearing once. The specimen sequenced was blood. The receptors come from a woman aged 18-30 years in good health. Each CDR3 is given with its conserved first and last residue. The D gene is left open where the match is weak. Size values are once, few and many counts, or a class for expanded clones, and some rows have none.

V: TRBV4-1; size: .; D: TRBD1; J: TRBJ2-1; length: 17; CDR3: CASSQGLPGQGHNEQFF; DNA: TGCGCCAGCAGCCAAGGTCTCCCGGGACAGGGCCACAATGAGCAGTTCTTC
V: TRBV2; size: few; D: .; J: TRBJ2-1; length: 11; CDR3: CASSEEGRQFF; DNA: TGTGCCAGCAGTGAAGAAGGTCGGCAGTTCTTC
V: TRBV6-5; size: .; D: .; J: TRBJ1-1; length: 13; CDR3: CASRILGLPEAFF; DNA: TGTGCCAGCAGAATCCTAGGCCTTCCTGAAGCTTTCTTT
V: TRBV3-1; size: few; D: TRBD1; J: TRBJ2-7; length: 15; CDR3: CASSQDPGQIYEQYF; DNA: TGTGCCAGCAGCCAAGATCCGGGACAGATCTACGAGCAGTACTTC
V: TRBV10-3; size: .; D: .; J: TRBJ1-2; length: 11; CDR3: CAISELGGYTF; DNA: TGTGCCATCAGTGAACTCGGGGGCTACACCTTC
V: TRBV7-9; size: .; D: .; J: TRBJ1-5; length: 12; CDR3: CASSLGSLDQHF; DNA: TGTGCCAGCAGCTTAGGTTCACTGGACCAGCATTTT
V: TRBV28; size: .; D: TRBD2; J: TRBJ2-3; length: 15; CDR3: CASSRAGGSTDTQYF; DNA: TGTGCCAGCAGTCGAGCGGGGGGGAGCACAGATACGCAGTATTTT
V: TRBV5-1; size: few; D: .; J: TRBJ2-3; length: 15; CDR3: CASSLYPGHTDTQYF; DNA: TGCGCCAGCAGCTTGTACCCGGGACACACAGATACGCAGTATTTT
V: TRBV6-5; size: .; D: .; J: TRBJ1-2; length: 15; CDR3: CASSTVRTKPYGYTF; DNA: TGTGCCAGCAGTACAGTCAGAACCAAGCCTTATGGCTACACCTTC
V: TRBV5-1; size: few; D: TRBD1; J: TRBJ2-7; length: 14; CDR3: CASRTGTGTYEQYF; DNA: TGCGCCAGCAGGACCGGGACAGGGACCTATGAGCAGTACTTC
V: TRBV7-9; size: few; D: TRBD1; J: TRBJ1-1; length: 15; CDR3: CASSSRGQGNTEAFF; DNA: TGTGCCAGCAGCTCCCGAGGACAGGGGAACACTGAAGCTTTCTTT
V: TRBV11-1; size: .; D: .; J: TRBJ2-1; length: 12; CDR3: CASSLARREQFF; DNA: TGTGCCAGCAGCTTAGCTCGTCGTGAGCAGTTCTTC
V: TRBV7-2; size: .; D: .; J: TRBJ1-2; length: 16; CDR3: CASSLEGLNSNYGYTF; DNA: TGTGCCAGCAGCTTAGAGGGACTGAATTCTAACTATGGCTACACCTTC
V: TRBV12-3/TRBV12-4; size: .; D: .; J: TRBJ2-7; length: 15; CDR3: CASSLVQGPTYEQYF; DNA: TGTGCCAGCAGTTTAGTCCAGGGGCCAACCTACGAGCAGTACTTC
V: TRBV12-5; size: .; D: TRBD1; J: TRBJ2-3; length: 14; CDR3: CASGRVGGSDTQYF; DNA: TGTGCTAGTGGTAGAGTAGGGGGCTCAGATACGCAGTATTTT
V: TRBV13; size: few; D: TRBD2; J: TRBJ2-2; length: 18; CDR3: CASSRNPLAGRNTGELFF; DNA: TGTGCCAGCAGCAGAAATCCCCTAGCGGGACGGAACACCGGGGAGCTGTTTTTT
V: TRBV7-9; size: once; D: TRBD2; J: TRBJ2-5; length: 17; CDR3: CASSPRGLAGAYNEQYF; DNA: TGTGCCAGCAGCCCGAGGGGACTAGCGGGGGCCTACAATGAGCAGTACTTC
V: TRBV20-1; size: once; D: .; J: TRBJ1-2; length: 14; CDR3: CSATPGWGNYGYTF; DNA: TGCAGTGCTACACCGGGTTGGGGGAACTATGGCTACACCTTC
V: TRBV3-1; size: .; D: .; J: TRBJ2-7; length: 15; CDR3: CASSLSSGAYNEQYF; DNA: TGTGCCAGCAGCCTCAGTTCCGGAGCCTACAATGAGCAGTACTTC
V: TRBV6-5; size: once; D: .; J: TRBJ1-4; length: 15; CDR3: CASRRDIGVGEKLFF; DNA: TGTGCCAGCAGACGAGATATAGGTGTGGGTGAAAAACTGTTTTTT
V: TRBV29-1; size: .; D: .; J: TRBJ2-1; length: 13; CDR3: CSVEDLRGYEQFF; DNA: TGCAGCGTTGAAGATCTCAGGGGCTATGAGCAGTTCTTC
V: TRBV12-3/TRBV12-4; size: .; D: .; J: TRBJ2-1; length: 13; CDR3: CASTPHRRQEQFF; DNA: TGTGCCAGCACCCCCCATAGAAGACAGGAGCAGTTCTTC
V: TRBV29-1; size: few; D: .; J: TRBJ2-7; length: 13; CDR3: CSVRPQFVDEQYF; DNA: TGCAGCGTTCGGCCTCAATTCGTCGACGAGCAGTACTTC
V: TRBV29-1; size: .; D: .; J: TRBJ2-1; length: 14; CDR3: CSVPRAPSYNEQFF; DNA: TGCAGCGTCCCGAGGGCCCCCTCCTACAATGAGCAGTTCTTC
V: TRBV9; size: many; D: TRBD2; J: TRBJ2-3; length: 17; CDR3: CASSPRGLAGGTDTQYF; DNA: TGTGCCAGCAGCCCTCGCGGACTAGCGGGGGGCACAGATACGCAGTATTTT
V: TRBV29-1; size: once; D: .; J: TRBJ2-2; length: 14; CDR3: CSALVGGRTGELFF; DNA: TGCAGCGCCCTCGTTGGAGGAAGGACCGGGGAGCTGTTTTTT
V: TRBV2; size: once; D: .; J: TRBJ2-1; length: 15; CDR3: CASSEADGANNEQFF; DNA: TGTGCCAGCAGTGAAGCCGATGGGGCGAACAATGAGCAGTTCTTC
V: TRBV12-3/TRBV12-4; size: few; D: TRBD1; J: TRBJ1-1; length: 17; CDR3: CASSPRDRGNLNTEAFF; DNA: TGTGCCAGCAGTCCAAGGGACAGGGGGAACCTGAACACTGAAGCTTTCTTT
V: TRBV6-1; size: few; D: TRBD2; J: TRBJ2-1; length: 16; CDR3: CASRGAGSRSYNEQFF; DNA: TGTGCCAGCAGAGGAGCGGGATCCCGCTCCTACAATGAGCAGTTCTTC
V: TRBV21-1; size: .; D: .; J: TRBJ2-7; length: 17; CDR3: CASSKLRMRGPSYEQYF; DNA: TGTGCCAGCAGCAAGCTAAGGATGCGCGGGCCCTCCTACGAGCAGTACTTC
V: TRBV28; size: many; D: .; J: TRBJ2-3; length: 12; CDR3: CASRQNRDTQYF; DNA: TGTGCCAGCAGACAGAATAGGGATACGCAGTATTTT
V: TRBV6-5; size: few; D: .; J: TRBJ1-1; length: 16; CDR3: CASSSTPGGLRTEAFF; DNA: TGTGCCAGCAGTTCTACCCCGGGGGGGCTACGAACTGAAGCTTTCTTT
V: TRBV24-1; size: .; D: TRBD2; J: TRBJ2-1; length: 15; CDR3: CATSAGTSPYNEQFF; DNA: TGTGCCACCAGTGCCGGGACTAGTCCGTACAATGAGCAGTTCTTC
V: TRBV4-3; size: few; D: .; J: TRBJ2-7; length: 14; CDR3: CASSQGRLWSEQYF; DNA: TGCGCCAGCAGCCAAGGAAGGCTGTGGAGTGAGCAGTACTTC
V: TRBV5-1; size: few; D: TRBD1; J: TRBJ1-5; length: 16; CDR3: CASRKSGTGLNQPQHF; DNA: TGCGCCAGCAGAAAATCCGGGACAGGGCTGAATCAGCCCCAGCATTTT
V: TRBV6-4; size: few; D: .; J: TRBJ1-5; length: 13; CDR3: CASSDPGGQPQHF; DNA: TGTGCCAGCAGTGATCCGGGTGGTCAGCCCCAGCATTTT
V: TRBV3-1; size: .; D: TRBD2; J: TRBJ2-7; length: 15; CDR3: CASSQPRTSGYEQYF; DNA: TGTGCCAGCAGCCAACCTCGGACTAGCGGTTACGAGCAGTACTTC
V: TRBV28; size: .; D: .; J: TRBJ1-5; length: 15; CDR3: CASSFRGSPNQPQHF; DNA: TGTGCCAGCAGTTTTCGGGGGTCCCCCAATCAGCCCCAGCATTTT
V: TRBV10-1; size: few; D: .; J: TRBJ2-3; length: 14; CDR3: CASATPIMGDTQYF; DNA: TGCGCCAGCGCGACCCCCATTATGGGAGATACGCAGTATTTT
V: TRBV2; size: .; D: .; J: TRBJ2-7; length: 14; CDR3: CARESPGKTYEQYF; DNA: TGTGCCAGAGAATCGCCAGGGAAGACTTACGAGCAGTACTTC
V: TRBV6-2/TRBV6-3; size: .; D: .; J: TRBJ2-2; length: 17; CDR3: CASSFQREARNTGELFF; DNA: TGTGCCAGCAGTTTCCAACGGGAAGCCCGAAACACCGGGGAGCTGTTTTTT
V: TRBV7-9; size: .; D: .; J: TRBJ2-1; length: 16; CDR3: CASSLGRGPTYNEQFF; DNA: TGTGCCAGCAGCTTAGGGCGGGGGCCTACCTACAATGAGCAGTTCTTC
V: TRBV6-5; size: few; D: .; J: TRBJ1-4; length: 14; CDR3: CASSYHSTYEKLFF; DNA: TGTGCCAGCAGTTATCACAGCACTTATGAAAAACTGTTTTTT
V: TRBV5-1; size: .; D: .; J: TRBJ2-7; length: 15; CDR3: CASSLASSLSYEQYF; DNA: TGCGCCAGCAGCTTGGCCTCGTCCCTATCCTACGAGCAGTACTTC
V: TRBV4-2; size: few; D: TRBD1; J: TRBJ1-2; length: 15; CDR3: CASSQDGQARWGYTF; DNA: TGTGCCAGCAGCCAAGATGGACAGGCCAGGTGGGGCTACACCTTC
V: TRBV7-8; size: .; D: .; J: TRBJ2-5; length: 12; CDR3: CASRDTQETQYF; DNA: TGTGCCTCCAGGGACACTCAAGAGACCCAGTACTTC
V: TRBV28; size: few; D: TRBD1; J: TRBJ1-6; length: 14; CDR3: CASSSRQGLSPLHF; DNA: TGTGCCAGCAGTTCCCGACAGGGACTATCACCCCTCCACTTT
V: TRBV5-1; size: .; D: .; J: TRBJ2-3; length: 15; CDR3: CASSLGAVSTDTQYF; DNA: TGCGCCAGCAGCTTGGGGGCGGTTAGCACAGATACGCAGTATTTT
V: TRBV6-5; size: .; D: .; J: TRBJ1-6; length: 16; CDR3: CASSRTFVGPRSPLHF; DNA: TGTGCCAGCAGTCGCACCTTTGTAGGCCCGAGGTCACCCCTCCACTTT
V: TRBV27; size: once; D: TRBD1; J: TRBJ2-7; length: 15; CDR3: CASSSVGTGIYEQYF; DNA: TGTGCCAGCAGTTCCGTCGGGACAGGCATTTACGAGCAGTACTTC
V: TRBV20-1; size: .; D: .; J: TRBJ2-3; length: 14; CDR3: CSAIGTGGVDTQYF; DNA: TGCAGTGCAATAGGGACCGGTGGTGTAGATACGCAGTATTTT
V: TRBV5-1; size: few; D: TRBD1; J: TRBJ1-1; length: 13; CDR3: CASSATGVTEAFF; DNA: TGCGCCAGCAGCGCGACAGGGGTGACTGAAGCTTTCTTT